This TCR beta chain was identified in a study of T cell responses to AZD1222 COVID-19 vaccine. Study results and limitations: Baseline testing showed seropositivity in only six AZD1222 recipients. Spike-specific TCR breadth and depth rose after two AZD1222 doses. Distributed over spike, vaccine-associated CD4 TCRs predominated at 160-218 and 743-854.

To note about this clone: Its target is not known.

Profiling relied on immunoSEQ multiplex PCR, and the TCRdb table lists in-frame clones only, not all of them. The sample includes roughly 160,000 clones, roughly 87% of them seen just once. Combined were second doses at about 4 or about 12 weeks. The origin of this receptor is an adult who received the AZD1222 COVID-19 vaccine. The sequencing here drew on peripheral blood, taken 28 days after the second AZD1222 dose.

The CDR3: CASSQGHGYTF. In DNA form, the CDR3 reads TGCGCCAGCAGCCAAGGGCATGGCTACACCTTC. V usage is TRBV4-1 and J usage is TRBJ1-2, with unresolved D. Trimming left V 1 base short and J 6 bases short, with 3 bases between. This CDR3 region has 11 residues. Germline V gives CDR1 MGHRA, CDR2 YSYEKL.